This T cell receptor (beta chain) was recovered during a study of CD8 T cells in ankylosing spondylitis. Study conclusions and caveats: In ankylosing spondylitis blood, a motif of about 8 highly homologous TCR beta variants appeared characteristic. Disease-linked clones displayed a CD8+ phenotype and appeared relatively rarely in peripheral blood.

This CDR3 has 18 amino acids. CDR1 is SGHAT and CDR2 is FQNNGV in the germline V gene. V lost 2 bases to trimming and J lost 0 bases; unmatched junction nucleotides: 4. As to this clonotype: Its cognate antigen is unknown.

The TCR beta libraries were generated through quantitative 5'-RACE incorporating molecular barcodes. MiXCR, applied by TCRdb to the 5' RACE reads, yields one record per CDR3 protein. The table records hundreds of thousands of distinct CDR3 sequences, about 10% of them present only once. This TCR derives from a male donor with ankylosing spondylitis. V usage is TRBV11-2 and J usage is TRBJ2-3, with TRBD2 identical over 14 bases. The sequenced sample was blood, either unsorted or a sorted T cell fraction (not recorded which). The CDR3 DNA is TGTGCCAGCAGCTTACGACTAGCGGGGGGGGAAAGCACAGATACGCAGTATTTT. This codes for CASSLRLAGGESTDTQYF.